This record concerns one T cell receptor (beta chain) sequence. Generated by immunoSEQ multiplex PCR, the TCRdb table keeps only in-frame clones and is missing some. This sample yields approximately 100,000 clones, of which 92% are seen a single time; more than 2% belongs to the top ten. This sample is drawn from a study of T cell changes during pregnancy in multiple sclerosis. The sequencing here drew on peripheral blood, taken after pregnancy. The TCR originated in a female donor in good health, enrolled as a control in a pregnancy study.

The CDR3 loop is CASRQSGGQETQYF. CDR3 in DNA: TGTGCCAGCAGACAAAGCGGGGGGCAAGAGACCCAGTACTTC. This chain connects TRBV6-5 to TRBJ2-5; the match to TRBD2 covers 9 bases. The junction had 4 bases not matched to a gene; V was cut back by 6 bases and J by 2 bases. This CDR3 is 14 amino acids long. Germline-derived CDR1 and CDR2 are MNHEY and SVGAGI.